The present T cell receptor beta chain was sequenced within a study of T cell responses to AZD1222 COVID-19 vaccine. The CDR3 is made up of 14 amino acids. CDR1 and CDR2 (germline): MGHDK, SYGVNS. V lost 1 base to trimming and J lost 7 bases, with 13 bases between them. Only in-frame clones appear in the TCRdb table, and some are missing; sequencing was by immunoSEQ multiplex PCR. The sample holds tens of thousands of clones, around nine tenths seen once. This TCR was sampled from an adult who received the MenACWY meningococcal vaccine as a control. The sample in question was peripheral blood, obtained 28 days after the second dose of the MenACWY control vaccine. The J gene is TRBJ1-2, the V gene TRBV25-1, with a tentative D call TRBD1 (6 bases). In DNA form, the CDR3 reads TGTGCCAGCAGTGAATCAGTCAGGGGAGGTGGCTACACCTTC. Translation gives CASSESVRGGGYTF.